This T cell receptor beta chain was obtained from a study of T cell changes during pregnancy in multiple sclerosis. Profiled with immunoSEQ multiplex PCR; TCRdb holds only in-frame clones, not every one. The sample includes over 50,000 clones, around 90% of them seen just once. The CDR3 loop spans 14 amino acids. Germline assignment: CDR1 SGHRS and CDR2 YFSETQ. V lost 1 base and J lost 3; bases outside the gene matches: 4. The specimen comprised peripheral blood, sampled in the first trimester of pregnancy. This clonotype originated in a female donor with multiple sclerosis, enrolled in a pregnancy study. This rearrangement joins TRBV5-1 to TRBJ2-7; 7 bases map to TRBD2. The CDR3 protein is CASSLSAGVYEQYF. CDR3 sequence (DNA): TGCGCCAGCAGCTTGTCTGCGGGGGTCTACGAGCAGTACTTC.